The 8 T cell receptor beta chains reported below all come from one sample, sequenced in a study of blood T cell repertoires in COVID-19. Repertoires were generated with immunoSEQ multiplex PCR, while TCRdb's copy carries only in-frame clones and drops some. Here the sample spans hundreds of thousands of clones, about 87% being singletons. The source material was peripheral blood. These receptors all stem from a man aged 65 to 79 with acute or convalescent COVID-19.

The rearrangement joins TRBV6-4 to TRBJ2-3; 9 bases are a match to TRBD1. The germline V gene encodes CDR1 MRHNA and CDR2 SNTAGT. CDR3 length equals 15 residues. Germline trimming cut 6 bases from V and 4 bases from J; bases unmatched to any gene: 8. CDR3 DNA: TGTGCCAGCAGCGCTACAGGGGGCGGATCAGATACGCAGTATTTT. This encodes CASSATGGGSDTQYF.

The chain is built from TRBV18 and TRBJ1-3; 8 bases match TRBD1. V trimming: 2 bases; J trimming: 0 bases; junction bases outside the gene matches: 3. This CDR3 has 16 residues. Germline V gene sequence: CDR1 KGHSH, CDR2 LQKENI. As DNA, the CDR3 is TGTGCCAGCTCACCATTGGGACAGGTCTCTGGAAACACCATATATTTT. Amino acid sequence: CASSPLGQVSGNTIYF.

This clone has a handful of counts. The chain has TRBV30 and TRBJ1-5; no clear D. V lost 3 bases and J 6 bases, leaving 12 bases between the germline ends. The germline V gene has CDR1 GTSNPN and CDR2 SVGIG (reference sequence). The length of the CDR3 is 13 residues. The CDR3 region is CAWRSSQTQPQHF. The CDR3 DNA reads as TGTGCCTGGAGAAGTAGCCAGACTCAGCCCCAGCATTTT.

The CDR3 DNA reads TGTGCCAGTAGTATAAGACCTCGGGAGGAAGCTTTCTTT. Its protein product is CASSIRPREEAFF. The chain carries TRBV19 and TRBJ1-1; D call uncertain. V was pared by 2 bases and J by 8 bases, with 12 bases between. From germline, CDR1 is LNHDA and CDR2 SQIVND (reference sequence). There are 13 residues in the CDR3.

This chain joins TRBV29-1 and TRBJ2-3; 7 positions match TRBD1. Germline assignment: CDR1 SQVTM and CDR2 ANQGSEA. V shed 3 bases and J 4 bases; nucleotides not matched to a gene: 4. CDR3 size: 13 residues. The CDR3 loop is CSVDDRAADTQYF. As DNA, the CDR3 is TGCAGCGTTGACGACAGGGCCGCAGATACGCAGTATTTT.

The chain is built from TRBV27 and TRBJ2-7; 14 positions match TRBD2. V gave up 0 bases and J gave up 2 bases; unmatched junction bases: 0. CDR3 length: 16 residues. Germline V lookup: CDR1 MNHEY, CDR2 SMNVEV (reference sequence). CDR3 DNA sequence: TGTGCCAGCAGTTTATCGGGACTAGCGGGAGCCTACGAGCAGTACTTC. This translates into CASSLSGLAGAYEQYF.

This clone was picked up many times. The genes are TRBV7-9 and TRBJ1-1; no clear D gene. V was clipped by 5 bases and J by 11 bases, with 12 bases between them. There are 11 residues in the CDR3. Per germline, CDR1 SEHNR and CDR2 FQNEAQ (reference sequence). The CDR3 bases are TGTGCCAGCAGCCATCCCACAACGGCTTTCTTT. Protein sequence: CASSHPTTAFF.

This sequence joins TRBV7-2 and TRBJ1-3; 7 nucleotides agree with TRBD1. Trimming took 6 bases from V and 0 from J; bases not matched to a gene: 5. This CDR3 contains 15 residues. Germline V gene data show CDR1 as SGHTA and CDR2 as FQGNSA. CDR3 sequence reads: CASRPTGASGNTIYF. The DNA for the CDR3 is TGTGCCAGCAGACCTACAGGGGCCTCTGGAAACACCATATATTTT.